This TCR beta chain is drawn from a study of cytomegalovirus exposure and HLA in healthy donors. Turning to the study itself: An analysis done earlier identified roughly 120 million unique TCR beta sequences from about 179 million T cells. A data release that came early held 80 million or so unique TCRs from HLA-typed donors. Notes on the study in general: An apparent linkage of common viral pathogens to several of the most significant clusters emerged in a later analysis. Later analysis found that TCR beta chains associated with HLA were more clonally expanded than other, equally common chains.

Details on this clone: Antigen: not known.

It was with 60 Vbeta and 13 Jbeta primers that the PCR ran. TCRdb's table, derived via immunoSEQ multiplex PCR, lists solely in-frame clones and lacks some. The table includes some 130,000 clones, around 73% detected once. This CDR3 has 12 amino acids. Per germline, CDR1 PRHDT and CDR2 FYEKMQ (reference sequence). V lost 5 bases and J lost 9, with 14 bases in between. Sequenced: PBMCs. V gene TRBV13 combines with J gene TRBJ2-7; tentative D call: TRBD1 (6 bases). The sequence was obtained from a woman aged 40 to 55 in good health and CMV-seronegative. CDR3 residues: CASSIQGIGQYF. CDR3 bases: TGTGCCAGCAGCATACAGGGAATAGGGCAGTACTTC.